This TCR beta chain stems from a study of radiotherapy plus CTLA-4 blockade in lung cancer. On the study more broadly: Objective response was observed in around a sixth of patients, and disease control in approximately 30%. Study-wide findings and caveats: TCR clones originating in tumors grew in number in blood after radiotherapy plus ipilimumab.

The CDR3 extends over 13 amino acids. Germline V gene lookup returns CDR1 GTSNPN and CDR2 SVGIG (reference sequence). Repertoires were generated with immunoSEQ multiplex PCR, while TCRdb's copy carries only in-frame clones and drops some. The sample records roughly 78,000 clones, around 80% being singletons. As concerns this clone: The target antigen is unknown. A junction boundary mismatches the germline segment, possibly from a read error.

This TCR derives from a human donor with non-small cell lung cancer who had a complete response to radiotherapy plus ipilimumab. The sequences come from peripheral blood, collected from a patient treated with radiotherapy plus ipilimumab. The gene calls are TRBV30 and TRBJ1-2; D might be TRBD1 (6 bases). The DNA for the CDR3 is TGTGCCTGGTCACGGCCGTTCCTACCGGGACACTACTTC. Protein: CAWSRPFLPGHYF.